This record looks at one T cell receptor (beta chain) sequence and its context. The V gene lost 2 bases and the J gene lost 5 bases, with 13 bases spanning the gap. Germline V gives CDR1 SGHRS, CDR2 YFSETQ. This CDR3 contains 14 residues. These data come from a study of circulating tumor DNA in untreated peripheral T-cell lymphoma. Measured with immunoSEQ multiplex PCR; TCRdb has only the in-frame clones, and not every one. The sample records about 10,000 clones, roughly 80% being singletons. V gene TRBV5-1 combines with J gene TRBJ1-1; the D gene is possibly TRBD1 (6 bases). Material for sequencing was tumor tissue. This clonotype was sampled from a human donor with peripheral T-cell lymphoma. For the CDR3, the DNA is TGCGCCAGCAGCTTCACCGGGACACAAACTGAAGCTTTCTTT. Encoded protein: CASSFTGTQTEAFF.